The 8 T cell receptor beta chains given below trace back to one sample, sequenced in a study of immune cell composition in non-small cell lung cancer. Normal lung sampling was at least 3 cm from the tumour, as distant as possible. Profiled with immunoSEQ multiplex PCR; TCRdb holds only in-frame clones, not every one. The repertoire holds approximately 5,900 clones, with around 90% as singletons. Material: non-adjacent lung tissue. Source of these receptors: a human donor with non-small cell lung cancer.

The V gene is TRBV27, the J gene TRBJ1-5; TRBD1 matches at 8 bases. V was pared by 2 bases and J by 7 bases, with 7 bases of the junction left unmatched. The CDR3 has 15 residues. The germline CDR1 and CDR2 sequences are MNHEY and SMNVEV (reference sequence). CDR3 bases: TGTGCCAGCAGTTTAAGTCAGGGGGCCGGGCAGCCCCAGCATTTT. Its translation: CASSLSQGAGQPQHF.

The gene calls are TRBV2 and TRBJ2-3, with 11 bases aligning to TRBD2. J lost 2 bases, V lost 6 bases, and 4 bases had no gene match. Germline CDR1 is SNHLY and CDR2 is FYNNEI. The CDR3 is 15 amino acids. DNA of the CDR3: TGTGCCAGCAGCCCGACTAGCGGGGACACAGATACGCAGTATTTT. Protein: CASSPTSGDTDTQYF. The whole variable domain, filled in from reference TRBV2 and TRBJ2-3, reads EPEVTQTPSHQVTQMGQEVILRCVPISNHLYFYWYRQILGQKVEFLVSFYNNEISEKSEIFDDQFSVERPDGSNFTLKIRSTKLEDSAMYFCASSPTSGDTDTQYFGPGTRLTVL.

V gene TRBV4-2 combines with J gene TRBJ1-4; no definite D call. V lost 1 base and J 10 bases, leaving 13 bases between the germline ends. The CDR3 spans 14 residues. CDR1 LGHNA and CDR2 YNFKEQ come from the germline V gene. CDR3 nucleotide sequence: TGTGCCAGCAGCCAAGCCCCTGGCGAGGGAAAACTGTTTTTT. This codes for CASSQAPGEGKLFF.

This clone turned up a few times. This chain uses TRBV9 with TRBJ2-1, with TRBD2 identical over 8 bases. V lost 2 bases to trimming and J lost 3 bases; unmatched junction nucleotides: 4. The CDR3 runs to 15 residues. CDR1 is SGDLS, CDR2 YYNGEE, per germline. CDR3 nucleotide sequence: TGTGCCAGCAGCGTTAGCGGGATCGACTACAATGAGCAGTTCTTC. This codes for CASSVSGIDYNEQFF.

The chain recombines TRBV2 with TRBJ1-2, with D maybe TRBD1 (6 bases). The CDR3 loop spans 13 amino acids. The V gene lost 3 bases and the J gene lost 6 bases, with 11 bases spanning the gap. Germline CDR1 reads SNHLY; CDR2 reads FYNNEI. CDR3 nucleotides: TGTGCCAGCAGTGACTACAGGGAGCATGGCTACACCTTC. Its translation is CASSDYREHGYTF.

This clone occurred once. J is TRBJ2-7 and V is TRBV7-2; 7 positions agree with TRBD1. V lost 5 bases, J lost 6 bases, and 4 bases stayed unmatched. Looked up from germline, CDR1 is SGHTA and CDR2 is FQGNSA. The CDR3 runs 12 residues. Here the CDR3 reads CASSLNRGEQYF. In DNA form, the CDR3 reads TGTGCCAGCAGCCTAAACAGGGGCGAGCAGTACTTC.

This chain joins TRBV7-8 and TRBJ2-5; 9 nucleotides match TRBD2. CDR1 SGHVS and CDR2 FQNEAQ come from the germline V gene. This CDR3 is built from 15 residues. Trimming at V came to 0 bases and at J to 7 bases, leaving 6 bases not matched to a gene. DNA of the CDR3: TGTGCCAGCAGCTTAGCAAGAGCGGGGGGAGTGACCCAGTACTTC. This encodes CASSLARAGGVTQYF.

The V call is TRBV4-3, the J call TRBJ2-2; D might be TRBD2 (5 bases). The CDR3 is 16 amino acids. V dropped 1 base and J dropped 0 bases, with 9 bases sitting between them. From germline, CDR1 is LGHNA and CDR2 YSLEER. The CDR3 coding sequence is TGCGCCAGCAGCCAAGTGGCGGAGGCGAACACCGGGGAGCTGTTTTTT. It is translated as CASSQVAEANTGELFF.